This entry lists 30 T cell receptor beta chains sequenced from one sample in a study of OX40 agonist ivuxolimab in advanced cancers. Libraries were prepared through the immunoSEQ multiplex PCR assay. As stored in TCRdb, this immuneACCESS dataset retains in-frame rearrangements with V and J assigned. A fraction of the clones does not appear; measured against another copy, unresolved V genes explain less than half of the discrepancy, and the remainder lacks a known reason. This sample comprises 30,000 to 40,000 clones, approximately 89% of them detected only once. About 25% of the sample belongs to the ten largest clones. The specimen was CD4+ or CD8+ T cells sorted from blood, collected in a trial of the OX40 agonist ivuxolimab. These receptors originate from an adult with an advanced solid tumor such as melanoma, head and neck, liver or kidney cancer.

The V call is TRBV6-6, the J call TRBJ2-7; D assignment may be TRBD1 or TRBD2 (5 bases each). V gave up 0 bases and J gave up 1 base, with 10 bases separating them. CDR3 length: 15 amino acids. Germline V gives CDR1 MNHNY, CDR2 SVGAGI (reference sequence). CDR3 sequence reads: CASSYSMGESYEQYF. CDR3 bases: TGTGCCAGCAGTTACTCGATGGGGGAGTCCTACGAGCAGTACTTC.

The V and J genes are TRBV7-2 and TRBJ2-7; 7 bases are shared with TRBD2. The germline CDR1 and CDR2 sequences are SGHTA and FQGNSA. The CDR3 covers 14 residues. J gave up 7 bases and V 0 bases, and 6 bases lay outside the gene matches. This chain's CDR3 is CASSLASVGGEQYF. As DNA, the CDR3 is TGTGCCAGCAGCTTAGCCTCCGTGGGAGGGGAGCAGTACTTC.

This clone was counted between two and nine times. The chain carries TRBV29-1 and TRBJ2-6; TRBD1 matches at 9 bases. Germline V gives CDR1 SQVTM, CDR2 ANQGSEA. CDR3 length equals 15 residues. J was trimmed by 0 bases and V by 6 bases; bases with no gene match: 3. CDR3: CSVVQGASGANVLTF. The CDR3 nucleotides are TGCAGCGTAGTACAGGGGGCCTCTGGGGCCAACGTCCTGACTTTC.

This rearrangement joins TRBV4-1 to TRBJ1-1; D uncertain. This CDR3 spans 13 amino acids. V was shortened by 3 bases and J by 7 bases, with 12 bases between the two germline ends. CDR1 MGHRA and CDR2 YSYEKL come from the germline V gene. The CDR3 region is CASSHGVKGEAFF. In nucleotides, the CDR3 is TGCGCCAGCAGCCATGGCGTGAAGGGTGAAGCTTTCTTT.

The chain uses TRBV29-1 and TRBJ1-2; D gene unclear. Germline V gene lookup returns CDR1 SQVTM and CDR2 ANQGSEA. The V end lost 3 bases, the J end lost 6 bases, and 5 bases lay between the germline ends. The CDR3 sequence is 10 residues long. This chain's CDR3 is CSVDEDGYTF. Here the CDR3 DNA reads TGCAGCGTTGACGAGGATGGCTACACCTTC.

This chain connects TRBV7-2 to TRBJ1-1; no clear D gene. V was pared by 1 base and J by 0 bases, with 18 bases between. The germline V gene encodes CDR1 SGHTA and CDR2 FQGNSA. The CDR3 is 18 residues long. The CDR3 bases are TGTGCCAGCAGCTTAGGGGAGGGCGATGTAATGATGAACACTGAAGCTTTCTTT. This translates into CASSLGEGDVMMNTEAFF.

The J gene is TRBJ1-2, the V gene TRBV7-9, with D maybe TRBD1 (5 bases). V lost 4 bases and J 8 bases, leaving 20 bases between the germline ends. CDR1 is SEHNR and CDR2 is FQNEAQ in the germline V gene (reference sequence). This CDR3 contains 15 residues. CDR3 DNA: TGTGCCAGCAGCTCATACCAGGGAAACGTATACGGCTACACCTTC. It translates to CASSSYQGNVYGYTF.

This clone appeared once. The CDR3 here is CASSIGDTDYGYTF. The CDR3 DNA sequence: TGTGCCAGTAGTATAGGGGACACGGACTATGGCTACACCTTC. This chain links TRBV19 with TRBJ1-2; D perhaps matches TRBD1 (6 bases). V lost 1 base to trimming and J lost 3 bases, with 9 bases between them. Germline assignment: CDR1 LNHDA and CDR2 SQIVND (reference sequence). This CDR3 region has 14 residues.

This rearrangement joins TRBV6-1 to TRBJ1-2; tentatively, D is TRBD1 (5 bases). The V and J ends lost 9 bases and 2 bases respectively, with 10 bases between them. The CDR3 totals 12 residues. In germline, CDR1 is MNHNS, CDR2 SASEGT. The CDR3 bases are TGTGCCAGTTATGGGGGGAACTATGGCTACACCTTC. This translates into CASYGGNYGYTF.

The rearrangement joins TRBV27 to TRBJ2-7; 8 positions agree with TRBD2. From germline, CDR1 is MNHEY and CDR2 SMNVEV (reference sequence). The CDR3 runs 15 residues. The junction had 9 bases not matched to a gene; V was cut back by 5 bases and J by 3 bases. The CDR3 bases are TGTGCCAGCAGTCCCGCGGTCGGGGGGGTCTACGAGCAGTACTTC. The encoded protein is CASSPAVGGVYEQYF.

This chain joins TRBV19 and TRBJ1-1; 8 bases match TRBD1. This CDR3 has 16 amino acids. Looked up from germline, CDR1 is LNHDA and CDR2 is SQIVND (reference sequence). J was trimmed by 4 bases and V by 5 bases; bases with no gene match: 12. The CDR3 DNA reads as TGTGCCAGTAGTTCTTGGACAGGGCTCCACAGCACTGAAGCTTTCTTT. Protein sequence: CASSSWTGLHSTEAFF.

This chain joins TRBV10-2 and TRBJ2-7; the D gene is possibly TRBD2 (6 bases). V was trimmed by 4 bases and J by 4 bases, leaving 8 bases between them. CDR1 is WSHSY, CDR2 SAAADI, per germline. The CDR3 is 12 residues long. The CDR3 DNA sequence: TGCGCCAGCAGTGCCGGGACTTACGAGCAGTACTTC. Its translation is CASSAGTYEQYF.

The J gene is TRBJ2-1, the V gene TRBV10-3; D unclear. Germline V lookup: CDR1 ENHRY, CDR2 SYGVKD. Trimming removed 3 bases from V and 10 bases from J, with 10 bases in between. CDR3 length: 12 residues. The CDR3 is CAISDTVGEQFF. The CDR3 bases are TGTGCCATCAGTGACACCGTGGGGGAGCAGTTCTTC.

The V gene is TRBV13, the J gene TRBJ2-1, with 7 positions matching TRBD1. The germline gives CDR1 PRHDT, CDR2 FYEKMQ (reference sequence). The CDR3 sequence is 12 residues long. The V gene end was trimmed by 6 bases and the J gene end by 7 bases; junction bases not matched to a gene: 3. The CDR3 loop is CASSLTGNEQFF. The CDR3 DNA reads TGTGCCAGCAGTTTGACAGGGAATGAGCAGTTCTTC.

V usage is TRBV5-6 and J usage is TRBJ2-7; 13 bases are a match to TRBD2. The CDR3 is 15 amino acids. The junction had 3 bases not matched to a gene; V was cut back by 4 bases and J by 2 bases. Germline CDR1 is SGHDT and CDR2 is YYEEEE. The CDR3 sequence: CASSPGLAGTYEQYF. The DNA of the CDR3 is TGTGCCAGCAGCCCGGGACTAGCGGGAACCTACGAGCAGTACTTC.

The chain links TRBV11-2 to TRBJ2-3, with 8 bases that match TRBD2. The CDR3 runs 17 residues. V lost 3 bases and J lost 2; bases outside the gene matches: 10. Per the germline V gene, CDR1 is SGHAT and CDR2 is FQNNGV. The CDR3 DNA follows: TGTGCCAGCAGCTTCTCCGCCACTAGCGGTTCCACAGATACGCAGTATTTT. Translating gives CASSFSATSGSTDTQYF.

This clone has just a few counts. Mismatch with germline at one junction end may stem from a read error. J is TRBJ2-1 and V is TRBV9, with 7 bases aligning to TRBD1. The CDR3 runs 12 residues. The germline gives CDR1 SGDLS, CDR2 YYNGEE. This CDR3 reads CASSSTTGPVIF. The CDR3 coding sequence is TGTGCCAGCAGCTCAACGACAGGGCCTGTGATCTTC.

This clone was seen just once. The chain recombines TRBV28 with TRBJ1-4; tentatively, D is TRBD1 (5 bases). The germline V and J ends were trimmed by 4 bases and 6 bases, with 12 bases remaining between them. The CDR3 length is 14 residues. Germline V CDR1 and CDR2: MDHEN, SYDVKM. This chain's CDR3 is CASSYRPYDEKLFF. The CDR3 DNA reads TGTGCCAGCAGTTACAGGCCGTATGATGAAAAACTGTTTTTT.

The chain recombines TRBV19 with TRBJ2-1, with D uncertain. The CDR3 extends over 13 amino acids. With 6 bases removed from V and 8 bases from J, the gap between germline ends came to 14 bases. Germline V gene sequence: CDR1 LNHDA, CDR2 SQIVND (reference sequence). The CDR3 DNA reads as TGTGCCAGTAGCGGAAACGTGGGGTATGAGCAGTTCTTC. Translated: CASSGNVGYEQFF.

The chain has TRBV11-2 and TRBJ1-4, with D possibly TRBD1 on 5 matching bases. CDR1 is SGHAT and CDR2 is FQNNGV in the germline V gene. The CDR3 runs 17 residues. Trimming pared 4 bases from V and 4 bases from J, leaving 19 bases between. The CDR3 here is CASSSLPGRYYNEKLFF. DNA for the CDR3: TGTGCCAGCAGCTCCTTACCGGGACGCTACTATAATGAAAAACTGTTTTTT.

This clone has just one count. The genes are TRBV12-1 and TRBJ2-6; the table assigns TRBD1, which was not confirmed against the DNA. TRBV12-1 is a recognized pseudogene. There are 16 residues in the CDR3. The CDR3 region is CASSSRLGPGANVLTF. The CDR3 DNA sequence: TGTGCCAGCAGCTCCCGATTGGGGCCTGGGGCCAACGTCCTGACTTTC.

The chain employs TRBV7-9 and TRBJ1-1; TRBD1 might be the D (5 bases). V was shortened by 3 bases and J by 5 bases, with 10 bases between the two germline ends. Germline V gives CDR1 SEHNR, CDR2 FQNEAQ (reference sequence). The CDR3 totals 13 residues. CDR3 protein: CASSFGGSTEAFF. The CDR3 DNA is TGTGCCAGCAGCTTCGGGGGGAGTACTGAAGCTTTCTTT. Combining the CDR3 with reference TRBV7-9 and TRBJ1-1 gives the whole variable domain DTGVSQNPRHKITKRGQNVTFRCDPISEHNRLYWYRQTLGQGPEFLTYFQNEAQLEKSRLLSDRFSAERPKGSFSTLEIQRTEQGDSAMYLCASSFGGSTEAFFGQGTRLTVV.

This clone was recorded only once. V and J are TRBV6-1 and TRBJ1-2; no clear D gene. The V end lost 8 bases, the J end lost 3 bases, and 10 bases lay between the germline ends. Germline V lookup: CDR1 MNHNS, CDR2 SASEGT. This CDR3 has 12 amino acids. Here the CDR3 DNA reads TGTGCCAGCCTTCCTCTTGACTATGGCTACACCTTC. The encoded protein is CASLPLDYGYTF.

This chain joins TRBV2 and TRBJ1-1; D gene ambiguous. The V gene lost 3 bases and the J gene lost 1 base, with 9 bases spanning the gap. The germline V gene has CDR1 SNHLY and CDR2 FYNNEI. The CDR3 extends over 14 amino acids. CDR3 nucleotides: TGTGCCAGCAGTGATTCAGGTGAGAACACTGAAGCTTTCTTT. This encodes CASSDSGENTEAFF.

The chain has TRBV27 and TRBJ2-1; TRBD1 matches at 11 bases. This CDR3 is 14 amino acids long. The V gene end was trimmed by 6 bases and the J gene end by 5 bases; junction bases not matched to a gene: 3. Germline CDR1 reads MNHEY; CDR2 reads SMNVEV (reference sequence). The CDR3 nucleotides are TGTGCCAGCAGGGACAGGGGGCCCAACAATGAGCAGTTCTTC. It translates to CASRDRGPNNEQFF.

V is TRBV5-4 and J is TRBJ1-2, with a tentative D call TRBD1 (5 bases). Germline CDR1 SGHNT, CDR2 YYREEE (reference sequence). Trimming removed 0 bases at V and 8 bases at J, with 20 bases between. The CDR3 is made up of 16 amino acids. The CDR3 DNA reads TGTGCCAGCAGCTTGGAACCGGGCTCGGGGCGAGGCGGCTACACCTTC. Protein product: CASSLEPGSGRGGYTF.

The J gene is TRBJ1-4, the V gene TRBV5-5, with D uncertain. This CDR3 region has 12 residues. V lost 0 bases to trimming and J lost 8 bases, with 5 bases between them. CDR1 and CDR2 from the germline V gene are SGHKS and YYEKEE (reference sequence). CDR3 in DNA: TGTGCCAGCAGCTTGGAAGACGAAAAACTGTTTTTT. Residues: CASSLEDEKLFF.

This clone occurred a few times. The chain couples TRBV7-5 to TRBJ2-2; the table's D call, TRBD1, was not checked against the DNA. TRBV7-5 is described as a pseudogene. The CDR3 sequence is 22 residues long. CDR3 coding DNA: TGTGCCAGAAGCTGCGGAACTTACCGGGACAGGGATACCCAGCCGAACACCGGGGAGCTGTTTTTT. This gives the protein CARSCGTYRDRDTQPNTGELFF.

DNA of the CDR3: TGTGCCAGCAGGGGGTGGGACTACTCTTCCGGGGCCCAGTACTTC. This encodes CASRGWDYSSGAQYF. The chain combines TRBV6-5 with TRBJ2-5; 7 positions match TRBD2. The germline V gene has CDR1 MNHEY and CDR2 SVGAGI. Unmatched junction bases numbered 16, after V lost 6 bases and J lost 9 bases. The CDR3 has 15 residues.

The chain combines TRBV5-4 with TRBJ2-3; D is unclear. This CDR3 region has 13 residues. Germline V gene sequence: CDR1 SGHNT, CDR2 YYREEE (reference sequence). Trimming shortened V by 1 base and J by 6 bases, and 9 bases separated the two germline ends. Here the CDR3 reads CASSLLATDTQYF. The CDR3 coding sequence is TGTGCCAGCAGCTTGCTGGCCACCGATACGCAGTATTTT.